The entry below describes one TCR beta chain. Methods used by the authors: Reference gene primer amplification gave estimated nucleated cell counts. Repertoires were generated with immunoSEQ multiplex PCR, while TCRdb's copy carries only in-frame clones and drops some. Clone size and V and J calls were adopted from that table, with D and trimming inferred from the DNA. Among 250,000 to 300,000 clones, 65% to 90% were seen once, and the ten largest hold 4% to 6%. The CDR3 is 14 amino acids. The germline gives CDR1 KGHDR, CDR2 SFDVKD. Trimming removed 10 bases from V and 0 bases from J, with 12 bases in between. These data come from a study of blood T cell repertoires in COVID-19. At the level of the study: The United States, Italy and Spain provided the acute and convalescent COVID-19 samples. Sources were T cells, B-cell-depleted T cells, or PBMCs; the material itself was cDNA or gDNA.

The chain couples TRBV24-1 to TRBJ1-5; D remains ambiguous. This receptor was obtained from a man between 45 and 60 years old with active or convalescent COVID-19. Sequences were obtained from peripheral blood. The CDR3: CATKPELSNQPQHF. In nucleotides, the CDR3 is TGTGCCACGAAGCCCGAGCTTAGCAATCAGCCCCAGCATTTT.